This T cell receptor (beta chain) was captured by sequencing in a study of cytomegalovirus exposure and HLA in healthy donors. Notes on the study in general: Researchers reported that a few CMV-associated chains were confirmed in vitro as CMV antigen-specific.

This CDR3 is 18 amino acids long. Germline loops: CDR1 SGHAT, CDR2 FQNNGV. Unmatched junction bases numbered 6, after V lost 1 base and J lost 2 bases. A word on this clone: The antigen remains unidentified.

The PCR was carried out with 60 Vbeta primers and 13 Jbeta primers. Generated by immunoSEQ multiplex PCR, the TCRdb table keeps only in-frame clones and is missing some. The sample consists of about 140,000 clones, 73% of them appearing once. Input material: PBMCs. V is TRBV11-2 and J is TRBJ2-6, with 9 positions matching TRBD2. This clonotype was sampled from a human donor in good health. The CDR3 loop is CASSLVRGGGTGANVLTF. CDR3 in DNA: TGTGCCAGCAGCTTAGTGCGGGGGGGTGGTACTGGGGCCAACGTCCTGACTTTC.